These T cell receptor beta chains were read from a single sample in a study of metastatic and nonmetastatic thyroid tumors. TCRdb re-clonotyped the PCR reads through MiXCR. Of 50,000 or so clones in the sample, less than 25% were seen once. The sequencing sample was made of blood. These receptors were collected from a male donor with papillary thyroid cancer or a benign thyroid nodule (not recorded which). Some clones in this sample may be carry-over from other donors' samples. CDR3s include the opening cysteine and the closing phenylalanine or tryptophan. The order of the fields is V gene, D gene, J gene, clone size, CDR3 DNA, CDR3 protein. D genes are given only for firm matches. Clone size is stated in some rows and not others, as once, few, many or a class when expanded.

V: TRBV5-1; D: -; J: TRBJ2-5; size: many; DNA: TGCGCCAGCAGCTTTGAAGAGACCCAGTACTTC; CDR3: CASSFEETQYF
V: TRBV12-3/TRBV12-4; D: TRBD2; J: TRBJ2-3; size: few; DNA: TGTGCCAGCAGTTTTTTAGCGGGAGGCACAGATACGCAGTATTTT; CDR3: CASSFLAGGTDTQYF
V: TRBV6-5; D: TRBD2; J: TRBJ2-5; size: many; DNA: TGTGCCAGCAGTTACTCAGCAGAAGGGGCTAGCGGGGGAAAGACCCAGTACTTC; CDR3: CASSYSAEGASGGKTQYF
V: TRBV24-1; D: TRBD2; J: TRBJ2-1; size: many; DNA: TGTGCCACCAGTGATTTACCGGGAGGGCCTGGTGAGCAGTTCTTC; CDR3: CATSDLPGGPGEQFF
V: TRBV7-3; D: -; J: TRBJ2-1; size: -; DNA: TGTGCCAGCAGCTTAACTCCAGCCTACAATGAGCAGTTCTTC; CDR3: CASSLTPAYNEQFF
V: TRBV5-1; D: TRBD1; J: TRBJ2-5; size: many; DNA: TGCGCCAGCAGCTTGGAGGGGACAGGGATGGAGACCCAGTACTTC; CDR3: CASSLEGTGMETQYF
V: TRBV11-3; D: -; J: TRBJ1-1; size: many; DNA: TGTGCCAGCAGCTTAGACAGGACGAACACTGAAGCTTTCTTT; CDR3: CASSLDRTNTEAFF
V: TRBV6-1; D: -; J: TRBJ1-3; size: many; DNA: TGTGCCAGCAGGACGAGCTCTGGAAACACCATATATTTT; CDR3: CASRTSSGNTIYF
V: TRBV6-5; D: TRBD2; J: TRBJ2-7; size: medium-sized; DNA: TGTGCCAGCAGTTACTGGGCTAGCGGGAGTGGGTACGAGCAGTACTTC; CDR3: CASSYWASGSGYEQYF
V: TRBV27; D: -; J: TRBJ2-2; size: many; DNA: TGTGCCAGCAGCCAAGCCGGGGAGCTGTTTTTT; CDR3: CASSQAGELFF
V: TRBV7-3; D: TRBD1; J: TRBJ2-7; size: many; DNA: TGTGCCAGCAGCTTAGTGCCGGACAGGTCCTACGAGCAGTACTTC; CDR3: CASSLVPDRSYEQYF
V: TRBV5-1; D: -; J: TRBJ2-7; size: few; DNA: TGCGCCAGCAGCCTGATTAGCGGTACCTACGAGCAGTACTTC; CDR3: CASSLISGTYEQYF
V: TRBV28; D: -; J: TRBJ1-1; size: many; DNA: TGTGCCAGCACTTCCCGTAAGAACACTGAAGCTTTCTTT; CDR3: CASTSRKNTEAFF
V: TRBV15; D: TRBD2; J: TRBJ2-3; size: -; DNA: TGTGCCACCAGCAGAGATACGCTAGCGGGAGCTGGAACAGATACGCAGTATTTT; CDR3: CATSRDTLAGAGTDTQYF
V: TRBV6-1; D: -; J: TRBJ2-7; size: -; DNA: TGTGCCAGCCGAAGTTCCGGGACCGAGCAGTACTTC; CDR3: CASRSSGTEQYF
V: TRBV11-2; D: -; J: TRBJ2-3; size: -; DNA: TGTGCGAGCAGCTTAGGTCCGCGACAGCGTTCACATACGCAGTATTTT; CDR3: CASSLGPRQRSHTQYF
V: TRBV18; D: -; J: TRBJ2-3; size: many; DNA: TGTGCCAGCTCACCATCGGGGACCAGCACAGATACGCAGTATTTT; CDR3: CASSPSGTSTDTQYF
V: TRBV20-1; D: TRBD2; J: TRBJ2-3; size: -; DNA: TGCAGTGCTAGAGCCTGGCGGGAGTATCGTTATACGCAGTATTTT; CDR3: CSARAWREYRYTQYF
V: TRBV30; D: -; J: TRBJ2-7; size: -; DNA: TGTGCCTGCAAAGCAGCACAGGGCTACATAGGGCAGTACTTC; CDR3: CACKAAQGYIGQYF
V: TRBV27; D: TRBD2; J: TRBJ2-7; size: few; DNA: TGTGCCAGCAGTGGTACCGGACTAGCGGGACCCTACGAGCAGTACTTC; CDR3: CASSGTGLAGPYEQYF
V: TRBV3-1; D: -; J: TRBJ2-7; size: -; DNA: TGTGCCAGCAGCCACTGTGCATCGTTGCTGGACGAGCAGTACTTC; CDR3: CASSHCASLLDEQYF
V: TRBV9; D: TRBD2; J: TRBJ2-1; size: many; DNA: TGTGCCAGCATTCCACACTCGGGTAGGGCTAGCGGGAGGTCGTACAATGAGCAGTTCTTC; CDR3: CASIPHSGRASGRSYNEQFF
V: TRBV20-1; D: -; J: TRBJ2-7; size: few; DNA: TGCAGTGCTAGAGGCCCCGGGACGGCCTACGAGCAGTACTTC; CDR3: CSARGPGTAYEQYF
V: TRBV5-6; D: TRBD1; J: TRBJ1-5; size: many; DNA: TGTGCCAGCAGCTGGACAGGGGGGAATAGCAATCAGCCCCAGCATTTT; CDR3: CASSWTGGNSNQPQHF
V: TRBV4-2; D: -; J: TRBJ1-1; size: -; DNA: TGTGCCAGCAGCCAAGATTTTGGTGCGGGGGAGGGGATGAACACTGAAGCTTTCTTT; CDR3: CASSQDFGAGEGMNTEAFF
V: TRBV12-3/TRBV12-4; D: -; J: TRBJ1-5; size: many; DNA: TGTGCCAGCAGTTTACAGCTAAATCAGCCCCAGCATTTT; CDR3: CASSLQLNQPQHF
V: TRBV5-1; D: -; J: TRBJ2-2; size: -; DNA: TGCGCCAGCAGCTTGGTTGCAGTCGGCGGGGAGCTGTTTTTT; CDR3: CASSLVAVGGELFF
V: TRBV19; D: -; J: TRBJ2-3; size: many; DNA: TGTGCCAGTAGTATGACGCAATCGGGCACAGATACGCAGTATTTT; CDR3: CASSMTQSGTDTQYF
V: TRBV18; D: TRBD1; J: TRBJ2-2; size: -; DNA: TGTGCCAGCTCACTTAATTCCGGGACAGAGCGGACCGGGGAGCTGTTTTTT; CDR3: CASSLNSGTERTGELFF
V: TRBV5-1; D: TRBD1; J: TRBJ2-5; size: many; DNA: TGCGCCAGCAGCTTGGAAGGGGGCGCAGAGACCCAATACTTC; CDR3: CASSLEGGAETQYF
V: TRBV6-6; D: -; J: TRBJ2-1; size: many; DNA: TGTGCCAGCAGTTACAAGACAGACAGTGTAAGAATCAATGAGCAGTTCTTC; CDR3: CASSYKTDSVRINEQFF
V: TRBV28; D: -; J: TRBJ1-1; size: many; DNA: TGTGCCAGCAGCGACTTGCGACAGGCCGAAGCTTTCTTT; CDR3: CASSDLRQAEAFF
V: TRBV12-3/TRBV12-4; D: TRBD1; J: TRBJ2-7; size: many; DNA: TGTGCCAGCAGTCGTTCCGGGACAGGGGCTCGGGAGCAGTACTTC; CDR3: CASSRSGTGAREQYF
V: TRBV29-1; D: -; J: TRBJ1-1; size: many; DNA: TGCAGCGTTGACGAGAACACTGAAGCTTTCTTT; CDR3: CSVDENTEAFF
V: TRBV5-5; D: -; J: TRBJ1-1; size: many; DNA: TGTGCCAGCAGCGCTACGACCGTCCATGAAGCTTTCTTT; CDR3: CASSATTVHEAFF
V: TRBV30; D: -; J: TRBJ1-4; size: many; DNA: TGTGCCTGGAGTGATCTGGGGGAAAAACTGTTTTTT; CDR3: CAWSDLGEKLFF
V: TRBV4-1; D: -; J: TRBJ2-7; size: few; DNA: TGCGCCAGCAGCCAAGAGCGGTTTGCCTACGAGCAGTACTTC; CDR3: CASSQERFAYEQYF
V: TRBV5-1; D: TRBD1; J: TRBJ1-3; size: many; DNA: TGCGCCAGCAGCTTGATCCCCCAGGGGGTCTTCTCTGGAAACACCATATATTTT; CDR3: CASSLIPQGVFSGNTIYF
V: TRBV29-1; D: TRBD2; J: TRBJ2-1; size: many; DNA: TGCAGCGTACCGGGACTAGCTGGGGCCTGGGACAATGAGCAGTTCTTC; CDR3: CSVPGLAGAWDNEQFF
V: TRBV12-3/TRBV12-4; D: -; J: TRBJ2-7; size: -; DNA: TGTGCCAACAGTTTATACAGGTCCCACGAGCAGTACTTC; CDR3: CANSLYRSHEQYF
V: TRBV7-6; D: -; J: TRBJ2-5; size: once; DNA: TGTGCTAGCCTCGAGATAGGTGGGGGGCAAGAGACCCAGTACTTC; CDR3: CASLEIGGGQETQYF
V: TRBV6-1; D: -; J: TRBJ1-2; size: many; DNA: TGTGCCAGCAGTCAGGACCGTAACTATGGCTACACCTTC; CDR3: CASSQDRNYGYTF
V: TRBV19; D: -; J: TRBJ2-7; size: -; DNA: TGTGCCAGTAGTCAGCCAGGGAAATCCTACGAGCAGTACTTC; CDR3: CASSQPGKSYEQYF
V: TRBV5-6; D: TRBD1; J: TRBJ2-1; size: many; DNA: TGTGCCAGCAGCACAGGACAGGGTGGCAATGAGCAGTTCTTC; CDR3: CASSTGQGGNEQFF
V: TRBV11-2; D: -; J: TRBJ2-3; size: -; DNA: TGTGCCAGCAGCTCGGATACCACCGGCGGCACAGATACGCAGTATTTT; CDR3: CASSSDTTGGTDTQYF
V: TRBV6-1; D: TRBD2; J: TRBJ2-7; size: few; DNA: TGTGCCAGCAGTGAAGCCGCCGGCGGGGGTCAATACGAGCAGTACTTC; CDR3: CASSEAAGGGQYEQYF
V: TRBV12-3/TRBV12-4; D: -; J: TRBJ1-2; size: many; DNA: TGTGCCAGCAGTTCACCGGCGGCAGGGCGAAATATTGATGGCTACACCTTC; CDR3: CASSSPAAGRNIDGYTF
V: TRBV6-4; D: TRBD1; J: TRBJ2-1; size: many; DNA: TGTGCCAGCAGTGAAGAACAGGGGGGTTACAATGAGCAGTTCTTC; CDR3: CASSEEQGGYNEQFF
V: TRBV5-1; D: -; J: TRBJ2-3; size: many; DNA: TGCGCCAGCAGCTTGACAGATACGCAGTATTTT; CDR3: CASSLTDTQYF
V: TRBV5-1; D: TRBD1; J: TRBJ2-5; size: many; DNA: TGCGCCAGCAGCTTTGACAGGGTAGGGCAAGAGACCCAGTACTTC; CDR3: CASSFDRVGQETQYF
V: TRBV7-9; D: -; J: TRBJ2-5; size: many; DNA: TGTGCCAGCAGCTTAGGAGGACAGATAAAAGAGACCCAGTACTTC; CDR3: CASSLGGQIKETQYF
V: TRBV2; D: TRBD1; J: TRBJ1-5; size: many; DNA: TGTGCCAGCGGGGACAGAGCGAATCAGCCCCAGCATTTT; CDR3: CASGDRANQPQHF
V: TRBV28; D: -; J: TRBJ1-1; size: many; DNA: TGTGCCAGCAGTTTGGGGGGCATGAACACTGAAGCTTTCTTT; CDR3: CASSLGGMNTEAFF
V: TRBV5-1; D: -; J: TRBJ2-7; size: -; DNA: TGCGCCAGCAGCTTGGATGGCCTCGAGCAGTACTTC; CDR3: CASSLDGLEQYF
V: TRBV11-2; D: TRBD2; J: TRBJ2-1; size: once; DNA: TGTGCCAGCAGCTTTCCCAAAAGCGGGATGAGAAATGAGCAGTTCTTC; CDR3: CASSFPKSGMRNEQFF
V: TRBV2; D: -; J: TRBJ2-3; size: many; DNA: TGTGCCAGCAGTGGAGAGCGGCGGGCAGATACGCAGTATTTT; CDR3: CASSGERRADTQYF
V: TRBV12-3/TRBV12-4; D: -; J: TRBJ1-5; size: many; DNA: TGTGCCAGCAGTCCGGGACGGTATAGCAATCAGCCCCAGCATTTT; CDR3: CASSPGRYSNQPQHF